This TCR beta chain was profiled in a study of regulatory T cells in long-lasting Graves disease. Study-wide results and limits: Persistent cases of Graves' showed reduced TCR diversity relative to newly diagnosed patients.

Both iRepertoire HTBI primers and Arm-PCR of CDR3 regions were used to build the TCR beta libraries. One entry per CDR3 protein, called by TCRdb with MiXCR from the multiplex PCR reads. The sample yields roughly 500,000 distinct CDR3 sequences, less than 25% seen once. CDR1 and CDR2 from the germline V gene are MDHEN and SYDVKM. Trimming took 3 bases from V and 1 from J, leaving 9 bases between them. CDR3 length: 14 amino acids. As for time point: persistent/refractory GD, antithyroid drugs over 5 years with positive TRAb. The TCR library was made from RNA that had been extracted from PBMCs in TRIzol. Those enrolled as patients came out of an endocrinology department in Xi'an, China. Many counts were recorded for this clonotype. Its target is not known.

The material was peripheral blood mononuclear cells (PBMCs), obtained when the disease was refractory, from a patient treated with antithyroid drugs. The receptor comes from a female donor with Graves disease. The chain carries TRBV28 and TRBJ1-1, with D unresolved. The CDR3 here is CASSFGSKNTEAFF. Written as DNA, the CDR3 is TGTGCCAGCAGTTTTGGGTCCAAGAACACTGAAGCTTTCTTT.